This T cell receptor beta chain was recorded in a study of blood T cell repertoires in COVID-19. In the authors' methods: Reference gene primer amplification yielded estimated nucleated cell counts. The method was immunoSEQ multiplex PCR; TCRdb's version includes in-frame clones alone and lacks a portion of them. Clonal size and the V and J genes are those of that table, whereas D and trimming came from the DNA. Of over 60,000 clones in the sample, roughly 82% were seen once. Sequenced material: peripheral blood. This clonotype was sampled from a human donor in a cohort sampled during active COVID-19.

As DNA, the CDR3 is TGTGCCTGGAGTGTTCAGGGTGACACTGAAGCTTTCTTT. Its translation is CAWSVQGDTEAFF. The genes are TRBV30 and TRBJ1-1; D perhaps matches TRBD1 (5 bases). Germline lookup yields CDR1 GTSNPN and CDR2 SVGIG (reference sequence). The CDR3 extends over 13 amino acids. V was clipped by 0 bases and J by 3 bases, with 8 bases between them.